Below, 4 T cell receptor beta chains from the same sample are listed, as sequenced in a study of Ad26.COV2.S vaccination and SARS-CoV-2 variants. Specified treatment: some 20 received Ad26.COV2.S at low or high dose, single or two shots; about five received placebo; per-sample allocation not given. Day 63 after the first injection of vaccine or placebo was the sampling time. Assay: immunoSEQ multiplex PCR; the TCRdb copy retains only in-frame clones and omits some. The sample yields about 350,000 clones, approximately 90% seen once. The sequencing used peripheral blood, collected in a trial of Ad26.COV2.S vaccine versus placebo. All receptors derive from a person between 18 and 60 years old who received the Ad26.COV2.S COVID-19 vaccine or a placebo.

This chain links TRBV19 with TRBJ1-2; 8 bases line up with TRBD1. Germline CDR1 reads LNHDA; CDR2 reads SQIVND (reference sequence). The CDR3 contains 16 residues. After removal of 3 bases from V and 8 bases from J, the junction contained 14 bases not matched to a gene. The CDR3 region has the DNA TGTGCCAGTAGTATGGGGAAAGGCAGGGGGCTTCGGGGCTACACCTTC. It is translated as CASSMGKGRGLRGYTF. The full variable domain, with the rest looked up from reference TRBV19 and TRBJ1-2, is DGGITQSPKYLFRKEGQNVTLSCEQNLNHDAMYWYRQDPGQGLRLIYYSQIVNDFQKGDIAEGYSVSREKKESFPLTVTSAQKNPTAFYLCASSMGKGRGLRGYTFGSGTRLTVV.

This rearrangement joins TRBV5-1 to TRBJ1-6; D not certain. The ends were cut back, 0 bases at V and 5 bases at J, with 6 bases in the middle. Germline CDR1 is SGHRS and CDR2 is YFSETQ. The CDR3 runs 14 residues. The CDR3 coding sequence is TGCGCCAGCAGCTTGGGTCACGATAATTCACCCCTCCACTTT. Translated: CASSLGHDNSPLHF.

A remark on this clone: Other DNA sequences of this sample code for an identical CDR3. The chain couples TRBV7-9 to TRBJ2-1; TRBD1 agrees at 11 bases. J was trimmed by 3 bases and V by 5 bases; bases with no gene match: 3. CDR1 is SEHNR, CDR2 FQNEAQ, per germline (reference sequence). The CDR3 is 15 residues long. DNA for the CDR3: TGTGCCAGCAGCCCGGGGACAGGGGGCTACAATGAGCAGTTCTTC. It encodes CASSPGTGGYNEQFF.

The genes are TRBV12-3 or TRBV12-4 and TRBJ1-4; D remains ambiguous. V was shortened by 6 bases and J by 8 bases, with 10 bases between the two germline ends. This CDR3 comprises 12 residues. Here the CDR3 DNA reads TGTGCCAGCAGCATCGTAGGGGAAAAACTGTTTTTT. Its translation is CASSIVGEKLFF.